This entry lists 10 T cell receptor beta chains sequenced from one sample in a study of siplizumab effects on memory and regulatory T cells. Repertoires were generated with immunoSEQ multiplex PCR, while TCRdb's copy carries only in-frame clones and drops some. Among about 100,000 clones listed, 94% were seen once. The specimen was non-Treg CD4+ T cells sorted from blood. The receptors were gathered from a human donor in good health.

A few counts support this clone. The chain links TRBV2 to TRBJ1-4; 10 nucleotides align to TRBD1. J lost 1 base, V lost 5 bases, and 7 bases had no gene match. Germline CDR1 SNHLY, CDR2 FYNNEI. The CDR3 extends over 17 amino acids. The CDR3 nucleotides read TGTGCCAGCAGTAGACAGGGGGCAATGGTAACTAATGAAAAACTGTTTTTT. Its protein product is CASSRQGAMVTNEKLFF.

This sequence joins TRBV6-1 and TRBJ2-3; 7 positions agree with TRBD2. V was clipped by 2 bases and J by 4 bases; unmatched bases: 6. The CDR3 length is 15 residues. The V gene's germline CDR1 is MNHNS and CDR2 SASEGT. The CDR3 DNA reads TGTGCCAGCAGTGAAAATGGACTAGGCCCAGATACGCAGTATTTT. Protein product: CASSENGLGPDTQYF.

The rearrangement links TRBV18 to TRBJ1-4; D is perhaps TRBD1 (5 bases). The germline V and J ends were trimmed by 2 bases and 5 bases, with 18 bases remaining between them. CDR1 and CDR2 (germline): KGHSH, LQKENI. The CDR3 runs 17 residues. The CDR3 nucleotides read TGTGCCAGCTCACCAAGGAACCAGGGATTAGGGAATGAAAAACTGTTTTTT. Translation gives CASSPRNQGLGNEKLFF.

This chain uses TRBV19 with TRBJ2-2; TRBD2 might be the D (5 bases). Deletions cut 8 bases from V and 2 bases from J, with 12 bases between. The CDR3 contains 14 residues. Germline lookup yields CDR1 LNHDA and CDR2 SQIVND (reference sequence). The CDR3 DNA follows: TGTGCCAGTGGAGGTGGGGTAAACACCGGGGAGCTGTTTTTT. Translation gives CASGGGVNTGELFF.

This chain joins TRBV7-6 and TRBJ2-2, with no clear D. CDR3 size: 14 residues. V was clipped by 2 bases and J by 0 bases, with 4 bases between them. From germline, CDR1 is SGHVS and CDR2 FNYEAQ. Written as DNA, the CDR3 is TGTGCCAGCAGCTTACGCACGAACACCGGGGAGCTGTTTTTT. Encoded protein: CASSLRTNTGELFF. The variable domain in full, with the rest retrieved from reference TRBV7-6 and TRBJ2-2, is GAGVSQSPRYKVTKRGQDVALRCDPISGHVSLYWYRQALGQGPEFLTYFNYEAQQDKSGLPNDRFSAERPEGSISTLTIQRTEQRDSAMYRCASSLRTNTGELFFGEGSRLTVL.

The CDR3 region has the DNA TGTGCCAGCAGTGCAACTCGGTACCAAGAGACCCAGTACTTC. Protein: CASSATRYQETQYF. V and J are TRBV6-6 and TRBJ2-5; D unclear. CDR3 length: 14 amino acids. CDR1 is MNHNY and CDR2 is SVGAGI in the germline V gene (reference sequence). V was shortened by 5 bases and J by 0 bases, with 10 bases between the two germline ends.

The chain uses TRBV30 and TRBJ1-1; TRBD1 is a possible D gene (5 bases). The V end was cut by 0 bases, the J end by 2 bases, with 10 bases between. The CDR3 covers 14 residues. The V gene's germline CDR1 is GTSNPN and CDR2 SVGIG (reference sequence). The CDR3: CAWSVRGGNTEAFF. Written as DNA, the CDR3 is TGTGCCTGGAGTGTACGGGGCGGAAACACTGAAGCTTTCTTT.

V gene TRBV11-2 combines with J gene TRBJ2-5; 9 bases align to TRBD1. V dropped 5 bases and J dropped 3; count of bases not matched to a gene: 4. There are 14 residues in the CDR3. Germline CDR1 is SGHAT and CDR2 is FQNNGV. The CDR3: CASSPGDREETQYF. The CDR3 DNA follows: TGTGCCAGCAGCCCCGGGGACAGGGAAGAGACCCAGTACTTC.

V is TRBV30 and J is TRBJ2-5; 8 nucleotides agree with TRBD1. Germline trimming cut 0 bases from V and 5 bases from J; bases unmatched to any gene: 5. Germline V lookup: CDR1 GTSNPN, CDR2 SVGIG (reference sequence). The CDR3 totals 14 residues. This CDR3 reads CAWSVDRGWETQYF. DNA of the CDR3: TGTGCCTGGAGTGTTGACAGGGGCTGGGAGACCCAGTACTTC.

Here the CDR3 reads CASSSEQGLNQPQHF. CDR3 sequence (DNA): TGTGCCAGCAGCTCAGAACAGGGACTCAATCAGCCCCAGCATTTT. The V gene is TRBV9, the J gene TRBJ1-5, with a tentative D call TRBD1 (6 bases). With 4 bases removed from V and 3 bases from J, the gap between germline ends came to 14 bases. CDR1 and CDR2 from the germline V gene are SGDLS and YYNGEE. The CDR3 is made up of 15 amino acids.